This T cell receptor (beta chain) is drawn from a study of cytomegalovirus exposure and HLA in healthy donors. PCR used 60 Vbeta primers and 13 Jbeta primers. How the authors handled the data: As a later analysis found, there were 60 million to 90 million unique TCR beta chains, of which roughly 11 million were shared. This table comes from immunoSEQ multiplex PCR, and its TCRdb copy is limited to in-frame clones, with some not included. The V and J calls and clone size are taken from that table; D and trimming were inferred from the DNA. The table lists approximately 210,000 clones, about 80% of them singletons, with about 10% in the top ten. Study outcomes and limitations: Among TCR beta chains of equal frequency, HLA-associated ones were more clonally expanded in a later analysis. Researchers reportedly found TCR beta sequences accurately predicted most subjects' HLA-A and HLA-B alleles.

As regards this clone: As yet, its antigen is unknown.

V dropped 3 bases and J dropped 3; count of bases not matched to a gene: 7. This CDR3 has 15 amino acids. Per germline, CDR1 SGHRS and CDR2 YFSETQ. The sequence was collected from a woman aged 50 to 60 in good health and CMV-seropositive. J is TRBJ2-7 and V is TRBV5-1; 9 nucleotides agree with TRBD1. What was sequenced was PBMCs. This CDR3 reads CASSSPGQGIYEQYF. The CDR3 DNA follows: TGCGCCAGCAGCTCACCGGGACAGGGAATCTACGAGCAGTACTTC.